This TCR beta chain was profiled in a study of T-cell memory formation after mild COVID-19. General study results and limits: From day 15 to 85, contracting clones were balanced between CD4 and CD8, whereas later expanders leaned toward CD4+.

TCRdb redid the calling of the 5' RACE reads with MiXCR, one entry per CDR3 protein. The table has around 340,000 distinct CDR3 sequences, 15% to 20% seen once; the top ten hold approximately 20%. This CDR3 spans 15 amino acids. Germline V gene data show CDR1 as MDHEN and CDR2 as SYDVKM. Trimming pared 2 bases from V and 3 bases from J, leaving 14 bases between. Remarks on this clonotype: Its antigen is unknown.

This TCR came from a man aged 18 to 35 who had mild COVID-19 (a few samples of this study predate the infection). Cell type and time point are not known. Specimen: PBMCs or a T cell subset sorted from them (not recorded which). The chain recombines TRBV28 with TRBJ2-7, with TRBD2 as a possible D gene (6 bases). The CDR3 is CASSLAGGNYYEQYV. CDR3 DNA sequence: TGTGCCAGCAGTTTAGCCGGCGGGAATTACTACGAGCAGTACGTC.